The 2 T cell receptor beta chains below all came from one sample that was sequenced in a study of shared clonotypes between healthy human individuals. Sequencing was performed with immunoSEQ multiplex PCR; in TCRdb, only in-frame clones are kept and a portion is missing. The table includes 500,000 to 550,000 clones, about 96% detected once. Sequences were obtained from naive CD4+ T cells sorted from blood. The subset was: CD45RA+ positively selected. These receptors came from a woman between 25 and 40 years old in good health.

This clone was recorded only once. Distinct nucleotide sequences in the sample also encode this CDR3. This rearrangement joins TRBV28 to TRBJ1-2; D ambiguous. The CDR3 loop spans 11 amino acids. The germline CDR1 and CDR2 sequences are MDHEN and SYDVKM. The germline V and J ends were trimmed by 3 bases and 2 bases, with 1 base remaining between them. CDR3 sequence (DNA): TGTGCCAGCAGTTTCAACTATGGCTACACCTTC. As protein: CASSFNYGYTF.

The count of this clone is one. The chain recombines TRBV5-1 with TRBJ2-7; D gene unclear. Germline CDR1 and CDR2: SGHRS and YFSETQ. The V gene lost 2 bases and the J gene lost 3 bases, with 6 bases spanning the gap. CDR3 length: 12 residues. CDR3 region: CASSFNNYEQYF. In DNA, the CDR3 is TGCGCCAGCAGCTTTAACAACTACGAGCAGTACTTC.